The T cell receptor (beta chain) described here comes from a study of molecular identifiers for immune sequencing clone quantification. Study overall: RNA from around 18,000 or 91,000 naive CD8 cells was split five ways in replicates, with four sequenced. Study findings and constraints: Barcode collisions between identical TCR molecules could shrink estimates of highly expanded clone sizes.

About this clonotype: Antigen: not known. At one boundary the junction diverges from the germline segment, which might be a read error.

In TCRdb, the PCR reads were re-called with MiXCR into one record per CDR3 protein. The repertoire holds about 500,000 distinct CDR3 sequences, with roughly a fifth as singletons. CDR3 size: 14 residues. Germline V gene lookup returns CDR1 LNHDA and CDR2 SQIVND (reference sequence). Input material: naive CD8+ T cells from blood, with Jurkat cell RNA spiked in. Described subset: FACS-sorted CD8+CD4-CCR7+CD45RA+ naive T cells. This TCR was sampled from a human donor in good health. Some libraries in this study had Jurkat cell RNA spiked in. The chain carries TRBV19 and TRBJ2-2; tentatively, D is TRBD2 (5 bases). Here the CDR3 reads CASSMTSGTGELLF. CDR3 DNA sequence: TGTGCCAGTAGTATGACCTCCGGCACCGGGGAGCTGCTTTTT.